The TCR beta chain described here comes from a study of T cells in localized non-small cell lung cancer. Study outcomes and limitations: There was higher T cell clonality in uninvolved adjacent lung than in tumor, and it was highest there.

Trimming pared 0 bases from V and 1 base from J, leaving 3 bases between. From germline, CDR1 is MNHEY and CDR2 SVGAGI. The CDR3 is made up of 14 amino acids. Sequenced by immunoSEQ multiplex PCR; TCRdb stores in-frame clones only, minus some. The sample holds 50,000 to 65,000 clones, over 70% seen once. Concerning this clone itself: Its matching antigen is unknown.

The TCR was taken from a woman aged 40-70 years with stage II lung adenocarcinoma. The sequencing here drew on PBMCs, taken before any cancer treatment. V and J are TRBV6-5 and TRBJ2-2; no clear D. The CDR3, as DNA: TGTGCCAGCAGTTACTCTCAGAACACCGGGGAGCTGTTTTTT. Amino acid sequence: CASSYSQNTGELFF.